One and the same sample provided the 31 T cell receptor beta chains below, sequenced in a study of beta chain features in type 1 diabetes. Investigators reverse transcribed all isolated RNA, so they sequenced expressed TCRB transcripts. Repertoires were generated with immunoSEQ multiplex PCR, while TCRdb's copy carries only in-frame clones and drops some. The sample shows 620,000 or so clones, about 14% of them seen only once. The sample consisted of naive CD4+ T cells from blood. Every receptor here comes from a man aged 18-30 years in good health.

This chain uses TRBV15 with TRBJ2-4, with 9 positions matching TRBD1. Trimming at V came to 0 bases and at J to 6 bases, leaving 12 bases not matched to a gene. CDR1 and CDR2 from the germline V gene are LNHNV and YYDKDF (reference sequence). CDR3 length: 18 residues. In nucleotides, the CDR3 is TGTGCCACCAGCAGAGATCGATCGAGGGGACAGGGTACAAACATTCAGTACTTC. Protein sequence: CATSRDRSRGQGTNIQYF. Full variable domain (outside the CDR3, taken from reference TRBV15 and TRBJ2-4): DAMVIQNPRYQVTQFGKPVTLSCSQTLNHNVMYWYQQKSSQAPKLLFHYYDKDFNNEADTPDNFQSRRPNTSFCFLDIRSPGLGDTAMYLCATSRDRSRGQGTNIQYFGAGTRLSVL.

This clone was observed a handful of times. The V gene is TRBV4-1, the J gene TRBJ2-1, with TRBD2 identical over 10 bases. The CDR3 is 17 residues long. V lost 4 bases to trimming and J lost 0 bases; unmatched junction nucleotides: 6. Germline V gene sequence: CDR1 MGHRA, CDR2 YSYEKL. The CDR3 region is CASSPFPSGSSYNEQFF. The CDR3, as DNA: TGCGCCAGCAGCCCTTTTCCTAGCGGGAGCTCCTACAATGAGCAGTTCTTC.

This rearrangement joins TRBV6-4 to TRBJ1-2; 9 positions match TRBD1. Germline V gene sequence: CDR1 MRHNA, CDR2 SNTAGT. The J segment lost 7 bases and the V segment lost 4 bases, leaving 4 bases of the junction unmatched. The CDR3 contains 13 residues. The CDR3 loop is CASSAGTGIGYTF. The CDR3 region has the DNA TGTGCCAGCAGTGCGGGGACAGGGATTGGCTACACCTTC.

The chain links TRBV27 to TRBJ1-2, with TRBD1 as a possible D gene (6 bases). Germline CDR1 MNHEY, CDR2 SMNVEV (reference sequence). V was pared by 0 bases and J by 2 bases, with 10 bases between. The CDR3 is made up of 15 amino acids. The CDR3 sequence: CASSLSQDRNYGYTF. The CDR3 DNA follows: TGTGCCAGCAGTTTATCCCAAGACAGGAACTATGGCTACACCTTC.

This clone has only a few counts. The CDR3 region is CASSRDRVGYGYTF. CDR3 sequence (DNA): TGTGCCAGCAGCAGGGACAGGGTTGGCTATGGCTACACCTTC. The rearrangement links TRBV5-4 to TRBJ1-2, with TRBD1 identical over 9 bases. V was clipped by 4 bases and J by 4 bases; unmatched bases: 5. CDR1 and CDR2 (germline): SGHNT, YYREEE (reference sequence). The CDR3 is 14 residues long.

V and J are TRBV28 and TRBJ2-1; 12 bases line up with TRBD2. With 6 bases clipped from V and 6 bases from J, the junction kept 3 bases outside the gene matches. Germline V gene sequence: CDR1 MDHEN, CDR2 SYDVKM. This CDR3 is built from 14 residues. CDR3 sequence: CASRGLAGPNEQFF. CDR3 sequence (DNA): TGTGCCAGCAGAGGACTAGCGGGGCCCAATGAGCAGTTCTTC.

This clone was found a few times. The rearrangement uses TRBV4-2 and TRBJ1-1, with D unclear. CDR1 is LGHNA and CDR2 is YNFKEQ in the germline V gene. This CDR3 spans 16 amino acids. V was pared by 4 bases and J by 0 bases, with 15 bases between. DNA of the CDR3: TGTGCCAGCAGCCGTCCGACGGGTGGTTTGAACACTGAAGCTTTCTTT. Protein product: CASSRPTGGLNTEAFF.

This clone showed up just a few times. This chain links TRBV7-9 with TRBJ1-1, with 7 bases matching TRBD1. J gave up 5 bases and V 5 bases, and 8 bases lay outside the gene matches. CDR1 is SEHNR and CDR2 is FQNEAQ in the germline V gene (reference sequence). CDR3 length equals 14 residues. CDR3 residues: CASSPDRSSTEAFF. The CDR3 nucleotides read TGTGCCAGCAGCCCGGACAGGTCGAGTACTGAAGCTTTCTTT. Based on the CDR3 plus reference TRBV7-9 and TRBJ1-1, the full variable domain is DTGVSQNPRHKITKRGQNVTFRCDPISEHNRLYWYRQTLGQGPEFLTYFQNEAQLEKSRLLSDRFSAERPKGSFSTLEIQRTEQGDSAMYLCASSPDRSSTEAFFGQGTRLTVV.

A word on this clone: The junction shows a germline mismatch at one end, possibly a read error. The chain recombines TRBV7-7 with TRBJ2-7; 10 bases are shared with TRBD1. The CDR3 spans 16 residues. The V gene's germline CDR1 is SSHAT and CDR2 FNYEAQ (reference sequence). The CDR3: CASSPTSGQGFHEQYF. The CDR3, as DNA: TGTGCTAGCAGCCCAACCTCGGGACAGGGGTTCCACGAGCAGTACTTC.

The genes are TRBV20-1 and TRBJ1-2; D call uncertain. There are 11 residues in the CDR3. Trimming removed 5 bases from V and 7 bases from J, with 11 bases in between. CDR1 DFQATT and CDR2 SNEGSKA come from the germline V gene (reference sequence). The CDR3 coding sequence is TGCAGTGCTTGGGAGGCGGGTGGCTACACCTTC. Its protein product is CSAWEAGGYTF.

This clone was found a few times. The chain links TRBV28 to TRBJ2-6; 8 nucleotides align to TRBD1. Germline CDR1 is MDHEN and CDR2 is SYDVKM. V lost 7 bases, J lost 2 bases, and 4 bases stayed unmatched. The CDR3 runs 15 residues. CDR3 DNA sequence: TGTGCCAGCAATGCAGGGGGCGCTGGGGCCAACGTCCTGACTTTC. Translated: CASNAGGAGANVLTF.

Comments on this clone: Within the sample, other DNA sequences also encode this same CDR3. This chain uses TRBV30 with TRBJ1-4; D not certain. CDR1 and CDR2 from the germline V gene are GTSNPN and SVGIG (reference sequence). The V gene lost 3 bases and the J gene lost 14 bases, with 16 bases spanning the gap. The CDR3 sequence is 12 residues long. For the CDR3, the DNA is TGTGCCTGGAGCGTAACGGTAGCTCGCCTGTTTTTT. Amino acid sequence: CAWSVTVARLFF. The entire variable domain, with the rest obtained from reference TRBV30 and TRBJ1-4, is as follows: SQTIHQWPATLVQPVGSPLSLECTVEGTSNPNLYWYRQAAGRGLQLLFYSVGIGQISSEVPQNLSASRPQDRQFILSSKKLLLSDSGFYLCAWSVTVARLFFGSGTQLSVL.

This sequence joins TRBV6-6 and TRBJ1-1; a possible D gene is TRBD1 (6 bases). The CDR3 has 12 amino acids. Germline CDR1 is MNHNY and CDR2 is SVGAGI (reference sequence). V shed 6 bases and J shed 6 bases, with 11 bases lying between them. The CDR3 sequence: CASRPTGSEAFF. The CDR3 nucleotides read TGTGCCAGCAGGCCAACAGGGTCTGAAGCTTTCTTT.

The rearrangement links TRBV9 to TRBJ2-5, with D possibly matching TRBD2 (6 bases). The CDR3 is made up of 16 amino acids. V gave up 0 bases and J gave up 2 bases, with 14 bases separating them. The germline V gene encodes CDR1 SGDLS and CDR2 YYNGEE. The CDR3: CASSVAMAGKQETQYF. The CDR3 region has the DNA TGTGCCAGCAGCGTAGCTATGGCGGGAAAACAAGAGACCCAGTACTTC.

V usage is TRBV28 and J usage is TRBJ2-2; D perhaps matches TRBD1 (5 bases). Germline lookup yields CDR1 MDHEN and CDR2 SYDVKM. Deletions cut 3 bases from V and 9 bases from J, with 8 bases between. The CDR3 runs to 12 residues. The CDR3 DNA is TGTGCCAGCAGTTTCAGGGATCGGGAGCTGTTTTTT. This gives the protein CASSFRDRELFF.

The chain has TRBV7-9 and TRBJ1-1, with 7 bases matching TRBD1. With 5 bases clipped from V and 1 base from J, the junction kept 7 bases outside the gene matches. Germline V gene lookup returns CDR1 SEHNR and CDR2 FQNEAQ (reference sequence). The CDR3 loop spans 15 amino acids. CDR3 region: CASSTLGQPNTEAFF. The CDR3 DNA follows: TGTGCCAGCAGCACCCTGGGACAGCCGAACACTGAAGCTTTCTTT.

The sample holds a few counts of this clone. The V gene is TRBV9, the J gene TRBJ1-1, with unresolved D. With 0 bases removed from V and 0 bases from J, the gap between germline ends came to 9 bases. The CDR3 has 15 residues. Germline V gene lookup returns CDR1 SGDLS and CDR2 YYNGEE. CDR3 DNA: TGTGCCAGCAGCGTAGGAGCTATTATGAACACTGAAGCTTTCTTT. Translation gives CASSVGAIMNTEAFF.

This chain joins TRBV5-1 and TRBJ2-7, with a tentative D call TRBD1 (5 bases). This CDR3 spans 14 amino acids. Trimming left V 4 bases short and J 2 bases short, with 13 bases between. Germline lookup yields CDR1 SGHRS and CDR2 YFSETQ. CDR3 coding DNA: TGCGCCAGCAGCCGTTTGACAGAGACCTACGAGCAGTACTTC. Translating gives CASSRLTETYEQYF.

As concerns this clone: Other DNA sequences in this specimen translate into the identical CDR3. The CDR3 nucleotides read TGTGCCAGCAGCTTAGGCAGGGATCAGCCCCAGCATTTT. Translated, it gives CASSLGRDQPQHF. The rearrangement uses TRBV7-2 and TRBJ1-5, with D possibly matching TRBD1 (5 bases). The CDR3 contains 13 residues. Per germline, CDR1 SGHTA and CDR2 FQGNSA. Trimming took 1 base from V and 5 from J, leaving 6 bases between them.

This sequence joins TRBV5-4 and TRBJ1-1; D is undetermined. The length of the CDR3 is 15 residues. Trimming left V 3 bases short and J 1 base short, with 13 bases between. From germline, CDR1 is SGHNT and CDR2 YYREEE (reference sequence). In DNA, the CDR3 is TGTGCCAGCAGCTGGTCCGGGAATGGGAACACTGAAGCTTTCTTT. It encodes CASSWSGNGNTEAFF.

The sample holds a few counts of this clone. The J gene is TRBJ2-1, the V gene TRBV25-1; 10 nucleotides line up with TRBD1. The ends lost 6 bases at V and 7 bases at J; junction bases unmatched: 9. The CDR3 consists of 15 residues. Germline-derived CDR1 and CDR2 are MGHDK and SYGVNS. CDR3 protein: CASSRDRGVLNEQFF. CDR3 nucleotide sequence: TGTGCCAGCAGCCGGGACAGGGGTGTCTTAAATGAGCAGTTCTTC.

This clone was found a few times. The rearrangement uses TRBV28 and TRBJ2-7; weak D call: TRBD2 (6 bases). The germline gives CDR1 MDHEN, CDR2 SYDVKM. This CDR3 spans 13 amino acids. Written as DNA, the CDR3 is TGTGCGGCCATGGCGGGGCTCTCCTACGAGCAGTACTTC. Protein product: CAAMAGLSYEQYF.

This chain uses TRBV28 with TRBJ1-2, with D uncertain. Per the germline V gene, CDR1 is MDHEN and CDR2 is SYDVKM. Trimming stripped 6 bases from V and 5 bases from J, with 10 bases between. The CDR3 is 12 residues long. This CDR3 reads CASRRDPYGYTF. As DNA, the CDR3 is TGTGCCAGCAGACGAGACCCGTATGGCTACACCTTC.

This clone was counted a few times. For the CDR3, the DNA is TGTGCCAGCAGAGGATCGCGAGGATTTAATTCACCCCTCCACTTT. It codes for CASRGSRGFNSPLHF. This chain connects TRBV6-5 to TRBJ1-6, with D unresolved. Trimming removed 6 bases from V and 6 bases from J, with 15 bases in between. CDR1 and CDR2 from the germline V gene are MNHEY and SVGAGI. The CDR3 totals 15 residues.

The V gene is TRBV5-8, the J gene TRBJ1-4, with 9 bases matching TRBD1. There are 18 residues in the CDR3. Trimming took 0 bases from V and 0 from J; bases not matched to a gene: 6. In germline, CDR1 is SGHTS, CDR2 YDEGEE. The CDR3 here is CASSLALQGAPTNEKLFF. As DNA, the CDR3 is TGTGCCAGCAGCTTGGCCCTACAGGGGGCCCCAACTAATGAAAAACTGTTTTTT.

V and J are TRBV7-9 and TRBJ2-5; 7 bases match TRBD2. Germline CDR1 SEHNR, CDR2 FQNEAQ (reference sequence). There are 15 residues in the CDR3. J was trimmed by 1 base and V by 5 bases; bases with no gene match: 7. CDR3 amino acids: CASSVRGGGQETQYF. CDR3 in DNA: TGTGCCAGCAGCGTACGCGGGGGTGGCCAAGAGACCCAGTACTTC.

The V call is TRBV28, the J call TRBJ2-7, with TRBD2 matching over 8 bases. V lost 5 bases, J lost 3 bases, and 9 bases stayed unmatched. Germline CDR1 is MDHEN and CDR2 is SYDVKM. The CDR3 runs to 15 residues. CDR3 sequence reads: CASSPGFSGNYEQYF. DNA of the CDR3: TGTGCCAGCAGTCCTGGGTTTAGCGGGAACTACGAGCAGTACTTC.

The V call is TRBV9, the J call TRBJ2-1, with D hard to call. This CDR3 is built from 13 residues. Trimming removed 1 base at V and 5 bases at J, with 7 bases between. Per the germline V gene, CDR1 is SGDLS and CDR2 is YYNGEE. The CDR3 DNA sequence: TGTGCCAGCAGCGTAAATTCGGACAATGAGCAGTTCTTC. This codes for CASSVNSDNEQFF.

This sequence joins TRBV29-1 and TRBJ2-3; D is perhaps TRBD2 (6 bases). Looked up from germline, CDR1 is SQVTM and CDR2 is ANQGSEA. V lost 7 bases and J lost 2, with 10 bases in between. The CDR3 is made up of 12 amino acids. Here the CDR3 reads CSGGTFTDTQYF. The CDR3 nucleotides are TGCAGCGGCGGGACGTTCACAGATACGCAGTATTTT.

This rearrangement joins TRBV11-1 to TRBJ2-2; the D gene is possibly TRBD2 (5 bases). Trimming shortened V by 5 bases and J by 1 base, and 14 bases separated the two germline ends. The CDR3 loop spans 16 amino acids. Germline V CDR1 and CDR2: SGHAT, FQDESV (reference sequence). The CDR3 sequence is CASSPKSGWNTGELFF. CDR3 in DNA: TGTGCCAGCAGCCCCAAGTCGGGGTGGAACACCGGGGAGCTGTTTTTT.

This clone appeared a few times. The J gene is TRBJ2-5, the V gene TRBV9, with TRBD2 matching 10 bases. J was trimmed by 4 bases and V by 1 base; bases with no gene match: 13. The CDR3 sequence is 18 residues long. Germline lookup yields CDR1 SGDLS and CDR2 YYNGEE. The CDR3 nucleotides are TGTGCCAGCAGCGTAAGCGGGGTAGCGGGGGGCCGGGGAGAGACCCAGTACTTC. It codes for CASSVSGVAGGRGETQYF.